This TCR beta chain was documented in a study of CD8 T cells in Susac syndrome. On this clonotype itself: A junction end diverges from the germline sequence, so it may reflect a read error.

The authors reverse transcribed about 0.5 to 1 ug RNA with random hexamers. immunoSEQ multiplex PCR amplified TCR beta CDR3 across 54 Vbeta, 13 Jbeta. Via MiXCR, TCRdb re-called the immunoSEQ multiplex PCR reads, giving one row per CDR3 protein. The sample includes roughly 200,000 distinct CDR3 sequences, around 95% seen only once; the top ten take 0.1%. Looked up from germline, CDR1 is SGHDT and CDR2 is YYEEEE. CDR3 length: 12 residues. Sequencing of TCR beta was performed on blood CD8+ and CD4+ T cells. It was healthy donors who served as the controls, matched for age and sex. The sample comprised CD4+ T cells from PBMCs. The source is a human donor in good health. J is TRBJ1-1 and V is TRBV5-6, with TRBD1 matching over 7 bases. This CDR3 reads CASLRDSGKSLF. Here the CDR3 DNA reads TGTGCCAGCCTTCGGGACAGCGGAAAAAGTCTCTTT.